The 26 T cell receptor beta chains below all came from one sample that was sequenced in a study of cytomegalovirus exposure and HLA in healthy donors (dated 2017 in TCRdb). The library was made by the immunoSEQ multiplex PCR assay. For the multiplex PCR, a mixture combining 60 forward primers for TCR Vbeta segments and 13 reverse primers for TCR Jbeta segments was used. Sourced from immuneACCESS, this table was stored by TCRdb with only in-frame sequences that have V and J called. A share of the clones is absent; for the studies checked, an unresolved V gene accounts for under half, and the remainder has no known explanation. The table for this sample lists 250,000 to 350,000 clones; roughly 89% of them were counted only once. The ten top clones hold 3.5% to 4.5% of the sample. The sequencing sample was made of PBMCs. These receptor sequences come from a man between 35 and 55 years old in good health and CMV-seropositive.

The CDR3 sequence is CASSDLTREHGGKLFF. In nucleotides, the CDR3 is TGTGCCAGTAGTGACCTCACCAGGGAACATGGCGGAAAACTGTTTTTT. The chain links TRBV19 to TRBJ1-4, with a tentative D call TRBD1 (5 bases). The CDR3 is 16 residues long. Deletions cut 5 bases from V and 10 bases from J, with 23 bases between. From germline, CDR1 is LNHDA and CDR2 SQIVND (reference sequence).

The chain uses TRBV7-3 and TRBJ1-1; D remains unclear. This CDR3 contains 18 residues. The V and J ends lost 5 bases and 7 bases respectively, with 29 bases between them. Germline V gives CDR1 SGHTA, CDR2 FQGTGA. This CDR3 reads CASSLLAGSGPPRGEAFF. The CDR3 DNA sequence: TGTGCCAGCAGCCTACTCGCGGGGAGTGGGCCCCCCCGAGGTGAAGCTTTCTTT. Complete variable domain (other parts from reference TRBV7-3 and TRBJ1-1): GAGVSQTPSNKVTEKGKYVELRCDPISGHTALYWYRQSLGQGPEFLIYFQGTGAADDSGLPNDRFFAVRPEGSVSTLKIQRTERGDSAVYLCASSLLAGSGPPRGEAFFGQGTRLTVV.

Only a few counts were recorded for this clone. This sequence joins TRBV27 and TRBJ1-5; tentatively, D is TRBD1 (5 bases). Germline V gives CDR1 MNHEY, CDR2 SMNVEV (reference sequence). The CDR3 sequence is 14 residues long. V lost 4 bases and J 3 bases, leaving 10 bases between the germline ends. The CDR3, as DNA: TGTGCCAGCAGTTCTCGACAGTCCAATCAGCCCCAGCATTTT. Encoded protein: CASSSRQSNQPQHF.

The chain joins TRBV9 to TRBJ1-3; a weak D match, TRBD1 (6 bases). CDR3 size: 15 residues. V gave up 4 bases and J gave up 1 base, with 12 bases separating them. Germline V gives CDR1 SGDLS, CDR2 YYNGEE. The CDR3 sequence: CASSIAGASGNTIYF. The CDR3 DNA follows: TGTGCCAGCAGCATTGCAGGGGCGTCTGGAAACACCATATATTTT.

This rearrangement joins TRBV27 to TRBJ2-1; D call uncertain. Germline V CDR1 and CDR2: MNHEY, SMNVEV (reference sequence). Trimming pared 9 bases from V and 0 bases from J, leaving 15 bases between. The CDR3 runs to 15 residues. The CDR3 reads CARTSGPLSYNEQFF. CDR3 nucleotides: TGTGCCAGGACCTCAGGCCCGCTCTCCTACAATGAGCAGTTCTTC.

Worth noting for this clone: The sample contains more than one DNA sequence encoding this CDR3. This chain uses TRBV9 with TRBJ2-7, with D unresolved. CDR3 length equals 14 residues. Germline lookup yields CDR1 SGDLS and CDR2 YYNGEE. Trimming took off 2 bases at V and 0 bases at J, with 9 bases between the two ends. Here the CDR3 DNA reads TGTGCCAGCAGCGTGGTCGGTAGCTCCTACGAGCAGTACTTC. This gives the protein CASSVVGSSYEQYF.

J is TRBJ2-3 and V is TRBV7-8; TRBD2 agrees at 7 bases. V lost 6 bases, J lost 1 base, and 7 bases stayed unmatched. This CDR3 comprises 15 residues. CDR1 is SGHVS, CDR2 FQNEAQ, per germline. In DNA form, the CDR3 reads TGTGCCAGCAGAACGGACCGGGGGGGCACAGATACGCAGTATTTT. Protein product: CASRTDRGGTDTQYF.

This clone was seen just once. This chain joins TRBV7-9 and TRBJ2-4, with TRBD1 matching over 11 bases. Losses at the gene ends were 4 bases for V and 4 bases for J; bases not matched to a gene: 6. The CDR3 runs 16 residues. Germline-derived CDR1 and CDR2 are SEHNR and FQNEAQ (reference sequence). CDR3 coding DNA: TGTGCCAGCAGCTCACCAGGACAGGGGGCGAAAAACATTCAGTACTTC. Amino acid sequence: CASSSPGQGAKNIQYF. Looking up the rest from reference TRBV7-9 and TRBJ2-4 gives the full variable domain: DTGVSQNPRHKITKRGQNVTFRCDPISEHNRLYWYRQTLGQGPEFLTYFQNEAQLEKSRLLSDRFSAERPKGSFSTLEIQRTEQGDSAMYLCASSSPGQGAKNIQYFGAGTRLSVL.

The rearrangement joins TRBV23-1 to TRBJ1-1; TRBD1 aligns across 7 bases. TRBV23-1 is an ORF, with its function uncertain. This CDR3 has 15 amino acids. Germline trimming cut 0 bases from V and 1 base from J; bases unmatched to any gene: 2. CDR3 coding DNA: TGCGCCAGCAGTCAATCGGGACAGAGGAACACTGAAGCTTTCTTT. It yields the protein CASSQSGQRNTEAFF.

This chain links TRBV7-9 with TRBJ2-7; maybe TRBD2 (6 bases). Germline values: CDR1 SEHNR, CDR2 FQNEAQ (reference sequence). The V end was cut by 1 base, the J end by 6 bases, with 10 bases between. This CDR3 contains 13 residues. In nucleotides, the CDR3 is TGTGCCAGCAGCTTAGGACTAGTTCCCGAGCAGTACTTC. Translation: CASSLGLVPEQYF.

The chain carries TRBV25-1 and TRBJ1-1; D is undetermined. V was cut by 6 bases and J by 4 bases, with 12 bases left in between. Germline V gives CDR1 MGHDK, CDR2 SYGVNS. The CDR3 totals 13 residues. As DNA, the CDR3 is TGTGCCAGCAGAATAACGGGAAGCACTGAAGCTTTCTTT. Translated: CASRITGSTEAFF.

The V and J genes are TRBV6-5 and TRBJ2-2; 8 nucleotides agree with TRBD1. Germline CDR1 MNHEY, CDR2 SVGAGI. V dropped 8 bases and J dropped 0; count of bases not matched to a gene: 2. The CDR3 is 14 residues long. The CDR3 DNA reads TGTGCCAGCCGGACAGGGTCGAACACCGGGGAGCTGTTTTTT. Amino acids: CASRTGSNTGELFF.

V is TRBV4-1 and J is TRBJ2-7; 10 bases agree with TRBD1. The trim removed 0 bases at V and 6 bases at J, leaving 2 bases unmatched. This CDR3 has 14 residues. Germline assignment: CDR1 MGHRA and CDR2 YSYEKL. CDR3 nucleotides: TGCGCCAGCAGCCAAGATGACAGGGGGCGCGAGCAGTACTTC. This translates into CASSQDDRGREQYF.

The chain is built from TRBV14 and TRBJ2-3, with TRBD1 identical over 9 bases. Trimming at V came to 4 bases and at J to 0 bases, leaving 5 bases not matched to a gene. The CDR3 is 16 amino acids. CDR1 is SGHDN and CDR2 is FVKESK in the germline V gene. The DNA for the CDR3 is TGTGCCAGCAGCCTCGGGACAGGGCTTAGCACAGATACGCAGTATTTT. This translates into CASSLGTGLSTDTQYF.

The chain is built from TRBV30 and TRBJ2-1, with TRBD2 matching over 7 bases. The CDR3 extends over 13 amino acids. Germline trimming cut 5 bases from V and 1 base from J; bases unmatched to any gene: 2. The germline CDR1 and CDR2 sequences are GTSNPN and SVGIG (reference sequence). The CDR3 DNA reads as TGTGCCTGGGCTAGCGGATCCTACAATGAGCAGTTCTTC. It specifies CAWASGSYNEQFF.

The chain carries TRBV7-6 and TRBJ2-7, with D perhaps TRBD1 (5 bases). V lost 6 bases, J lost 3 bases, and 9 bases lay in between. This CDR3 contains 12 residues. CDR1 is SGHVS and CDR2 is FNYEAQ in the germline V gene. CDR3 nucleotides: TGTGCCAGCAGTCTAGGGGACTACGAGCAGTACTTC. Protein product: CASSLGDYEQYF.

The chain couples TRBV9 to TRBJ1-1, with TRBD1 as a possible D gene (6 bases). CDR3 length: 16 residues. V lost 4 bases to trimming and J lost 2 bases, with 18 bases between them. Per germline, CDR1 SGDLS and CDR2 YYNGEE. CDR3 sequence: CASSPKTGFTNTEAFF. The CDR3 region has the DNA TGTGCCAGCAGCCCGAAAACAGGGTTTACCAACACTGAAGCTTTCTTT.

The gene calls are TRBV27 and TRBJ2-5; the D gene is possibly TRBD2 (5 bases). The DNA end lines up better with TRBJ2-7; the J call may be wrong. Per the germline V gene, CDR1 is MNHEY and CDR2 is SMNVEV (reference sequence). The CDR3 loop spans 12 amino acids. The CDR3 sequence: CASRNRGYEQYF. Here the CDR3 DNA reads TGTGCCAGCAGGAACCGGGGATACGAGCAGTACTTC.

V gene TRBV5-1 combines with J gene TRBJ1-1; D unresolved. V dropped 4 bases and J dropped 3 bases, with 10 bases sitting between them. Germline V gene sequence: CDR1 SGHRS, CDR2 YFSETQ. The CDR3 is made up of 13 amino acids. In nucleotides, the CDR3 is TGCGCCAGCAGCCCCGGTTTGGACACTGAAGCTTTCTTT. This gives the protein CASSPGLDTEAFF.

The chain joins TRBV5-1 to TRBJ2-1; 8 nucleotides line up with TRBD2. Germline V gene sequence: CDR1 SGHRS, CDR2 YFSETQ. The J segment lost 6 bases and the V segment lost 7 bases, leaving 6 bases of the junction unmatched. The CDR3 is made up of 13 amino acids. The chain's CDR3 is CASGRTSLNEQFF. The CDR3 DNA follows: TGCGCCAGCGGTCGGACTAGCCTCAATGAGCAGTTCTTC.

V is TRBV27 and J is TRBJ1-1; D is possibly TRBD1 (5 bases). The length of the CDR3 is 15 residues. V lost 6 bases, J lost 4 bases, and 18 bases lay in between. Germline values: CDR1 MNHEY, CDR2 SMNVEV (reference sequence). CDR3 amino acids: CASRGTLASSTEAFF. The CDR3 DNA is TGTGCCAGCAGGGGGACTCTCGCGTCCAGCACTGAAGCTTTCTTT.

The chain joins TRBV29-1 to TRBJ2-3, with 7 positions matching TRBD2. The CDR3 spans 13 residues. CDR1 SQVTM and CDR2 ANQGSEA come from the germline V gene. Trimming at V came to 1 base and at J to 4 bases, leaving 2 bases not matched to a gene. CDR3 in amino acids: CSVEAGGSDTQYF. CDR3 nucleotide sequence: TGCAGCGTTGAAGCGGGAGGCTCAGATACGCAGTATTTT.

This chain links TRBV5-1 with TRBJ2-3, with D maybe TRBD1 (5 bases). This CDR3 has 15 amino acids. Germline loops: CDR1 SGHRS, CDR2 YFSETQ. Trimming cost V 8 bases and J 4 bases, with 20 bases left between them. CDR3 sequence (DNA): TGCGCCAGTTCAGGGCCCGACCCCCGTCCAGATACGCAGTATTTT. Encoded protein: CASSGPDPRPDTQYF.

V is TRBV19 and J is TRBJ2-1, with 10 bases aligning to TRBD2. The CDR3 consists of 17 residues. V shed 2 bases and J 4 bases; nucleotides not matched to a gene: 8. From germline, CDR1 is LNHDA and CDR2 SQIVND (reference sequence). CDR3 region: CASSILAGEPLYNEQFF. The DNA for the CDR3 is TGTGCCAGTAGTATACTAGCGGGAGAGCCCTTGTACAATGAGCAGTTCTTC.

This chain links TRBV6-1 with TRBJ1-1; D is perhaps TRBD1 (5 bases). The CDR3 extends over 13 amino acids. Germline assignment: CDR1 MNHNS and CDR2 SASEGT. The V gene lost 5 bases and the J gene lost 5 bases, with 12 bases spanning the gap. In DNA form, the CDR3 reads TGTGCCAGCAGTCAGGGTTGGGGTACTGAAGCTTTCTTT. The encoded protein is CASSQGWGTEAFF.

The chain combines TRBV6-5 with TRBJ2-1, with 12 bases identical to TRBD2. V lost 6 bases to trimming and J lost 6 bases; unmatched junction nucleotides: 6. The CDR3 runs to 15 residues. Germline V gene data show CDR1 as MNHEY and CDR2 as SVGAGI. This chain's CDR3 is CASRRGTSGLNEQFF. The CDR3 DNA follows: TGTGCCAGCAGGCGGGGGACTAGCGGGCTCAATGAGCAGTTCTTC.